This T cell receptor (beta chain) is drawn from a study of blood T cells in healthy people across ages. As for the study in general: Template switching picked up about one barcoded beta molecule for each two T cells.

Drawing of peripheral blood yielded roughly 10 milliliters from each donor. This CDR3 region has 13 residues. Per germline, CDR1 MNHEY and CDR2 SVGEGT. Study results and limitations: Naive T cell percentage showed a strong correlation with TCR beta diversity.

Through a sample-barcoded 5' primer and a J-beta primer mix, a second PCR was run for roughly 6 to 12 cycles. MiXCR, applied by TCRdb to the 5' RACE reads, yields one record per CDR3 protein. In the table there are 1.5 million to 2 million distinct CDR3 sequences, 49% of which are singletons. This clonotype occurred a few times. The antigen is undetermined. The chain uses TRBV6-2 or TRBV6-3 and TRBJ2-5, with TRBD1 matching over 9 bases. The J call may be faulty, since TRBJ2-7 better matches the DNA end. This sequence originates from a woman in her thirties or forties in good health. Material: blood. The CDR3 sequence: CASRITGGHEQYF. The CDR3 DNA sequence: TGTGCCAGCAGGATCACAGGGGGCCACGAGCAGTACTTC.